The T cell receptor (beta chain) described here comes from a study of human T cells and chemical hapten exposure. The study's findings and limits: TCRs at a frequency above 1 in 1000 stayed unchanged with DPC sensitization.

This clonotype was counted only a few times. Its target is not known. Germline lookup yields CDR1 SQVTM and CDR2 ANQGSEA. There are 12 residues in the CDR3. Trimming cost V 7 bases and J 3 bases; bases outside gene matches: 1. Time point reported: patch test 1, 2 weeks after DPC sensitization. The treatment denotes: therapeutic diphenylcyclopropenone sensitization with weekly scalp DPC. Whole blood that had not been fractionated was the source of extracted total RNA. TCRdb re-called the RACE reads with MiXCR, one entry per CDR3 protein. Of roughly 200,000 distinct CDR3 sequences in the sample, about a fifth were seen once.

The input for sequencing was whole blood, taken in connection with sensitization to the hapten diphenylcyclopropenone (DPC). This sequence joins TRBV29-1 and TRBJ2-3; 10 bases map to TRBD1. The sequence was collected from a woman aged 50 to 65 with alopecia areata. Some clones in this sample may be carry-over from other donors' samples. The CDR3 region is CSGGQGTDTQYF. The CDR3 DNA is TGCAGCGGGGGACAGGGGACAGATACGCAGTATTTT.